This is a list of T cell receptor beta chains from one sample in a study of blood T cells in healthy people across ages. MiXCR, run by TCRdb on the 5' RACE reads, gives a single entry per CDR3 protein. The repertoire holds about 680,000 distinct CDR3 sequences, 49% seen once, with roughly 30% in the top ten. The sample consisted of blood. These receptors were taken from a woman aged 55-69 years in good health. CDR3s include the opening cysteine and the closing phenylalanine or tryptophan. The order of the fields is CDR3 protein, D gene, CDR3 length, V gene, clone size. A D gene is named only where the DNA matches it firmly. Size is omitted from some rows. Given values are once, few, many or a class for expanded clones.

CASNSPRGETQYF,-,13,TRBV5-1,-
CAWRASGSYGYTF,-,13,TRBV30,-
CASGLDRWGADTQYF,-,15,TRBV12-5,-
CAVLPGSGANVLTF,-,14,TRBV10-2,few
CASSSTAGQGDYGTDTQYF,TRBD1,19,TRBV6-2/TRBV6-3,-
CASSSTGTGYNEQYF,TRBD1,15,TRBV13,few
CAISESYSRLDQPQHF,-,16,TRBV10-3,few
CSAISSGNTGELFF,-,14,TRBV20-1,-
CASSLGDTIYGYTF,-,14,TRBV5-1,-
CASLSGTDDYNEQYF,TRBD1,15,TRBV10-3,-
CASRQTGEGYNEQFF,-,15,TRBV5-1,-
CASSLAGSTYEQYF,-,14,TRBV7-2,many
CAISEFRTGREETQYF,TRBD2,16,TRBV10-3,-
CASSQGTSGSQETQYF,TRBD2,16,TRBV4-3,many
CASSQAQGRRQFF,-,13,TRBV4-3,-
CASSLVGGGAETQYF,TRBD2,15,TRBV5-1,-
CAISARGSDETQYF,TRBD2,14,TRBV10-3,-
CASSKTGMEQYF,-,12,TRBV6-5,few
CASSPGQPPYEQYF,-,14,TRBV18,-
CASSFIAGGPYEQYF,TRBD2,15,TRBV5-1,few
CSAPTNGSSYEQYF,-,14,TRBV20-1,-
CASSYRPGTEAFF,-,13,TRBV2,few
CASSPIGGWEETQYF,-,15,TRBV28,-
CASSLLGQGRDEQYF,TRBD1,15,TRBV5-1,-
CASSLVASSSYNEQFF,-,16,TRBV7-2,-
CSARGLAGSSYNEQFF,TRBD2,16,TRBV20-1,few
CASSYLAGGTEAFF,-,14,TRBV7-6,-
CAISDVANTGELFF,-,14,TRBV10-3,once
CAIRDDTYEQYF,-,12,TRBV10-3,-
CGAEFANTGELFF,-,13,TRBV28,-
CASSSSGRGDEQYF,TRBD2,14,TRBV7-3,few
CASSFVKETQYF,-,12,TRBV12-3/TRBV12-4,few
CASSRSLAGSYEQYF,TRBD2,15,TRBV4-1,few
CASGADYAVSQYF,-,13,TRBV12-3/TRBV12-4,few
CASSYAKAAGWGTDTQYF,TRBD2,18,TRBV6-2/TRBV6-3,-
CACRPYGRSYNEQFF,-,15,TRBV7-2,once
CASSLEVDEQFF,-,12,TRBV5-1,few
CASRPGRQQETQYF,-,14,TRBV2,many
CGASTGGDGYGYTF,-,14,TRBV20-1,-
CASGRWEGSYEQYF,TRBD2,14,TRBV28,once
CAISHAGTTNTEAFF,-,15,TRBV10-3,few
CASSDSGPTINEQFF,TRBD2,15,TRBV27,few
CASSSPGQGNEQYF,TRBD1,14,TRBV7-6,many
CASSTPQSSGGYEQYF,TRBD2,16,TRBV19,-
CASSVAMGQAYNEQYF,TRBD1,16,TRBV9,-
CASSDRGQLSNSNYGYTF,-,18,TRBV21-1,few